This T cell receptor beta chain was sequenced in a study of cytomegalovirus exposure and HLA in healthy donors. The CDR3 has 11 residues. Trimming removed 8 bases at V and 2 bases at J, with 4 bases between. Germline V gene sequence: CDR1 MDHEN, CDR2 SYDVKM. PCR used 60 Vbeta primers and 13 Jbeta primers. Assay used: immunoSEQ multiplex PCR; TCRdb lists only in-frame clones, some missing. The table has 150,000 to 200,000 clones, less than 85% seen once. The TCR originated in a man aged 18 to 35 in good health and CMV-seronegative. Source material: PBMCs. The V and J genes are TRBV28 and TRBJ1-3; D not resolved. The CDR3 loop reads CASLAGNTIYF. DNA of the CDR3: TGTGCCAGCCTCGCTGGAAACACCATATATTTT.